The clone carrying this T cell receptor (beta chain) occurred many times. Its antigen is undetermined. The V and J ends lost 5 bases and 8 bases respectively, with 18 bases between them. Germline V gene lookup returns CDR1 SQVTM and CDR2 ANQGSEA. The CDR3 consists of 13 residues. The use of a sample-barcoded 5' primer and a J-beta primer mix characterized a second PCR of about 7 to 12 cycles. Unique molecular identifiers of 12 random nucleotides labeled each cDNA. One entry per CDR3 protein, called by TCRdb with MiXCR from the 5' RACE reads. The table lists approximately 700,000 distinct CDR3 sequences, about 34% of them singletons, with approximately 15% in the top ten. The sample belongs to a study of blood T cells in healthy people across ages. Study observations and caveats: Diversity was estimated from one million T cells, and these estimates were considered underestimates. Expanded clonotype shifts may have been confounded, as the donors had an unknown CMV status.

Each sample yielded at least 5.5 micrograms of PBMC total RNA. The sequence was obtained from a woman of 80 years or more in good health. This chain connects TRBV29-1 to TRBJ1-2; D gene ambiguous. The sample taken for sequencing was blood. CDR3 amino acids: CSVSENTPAGYTF. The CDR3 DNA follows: TGCAGCGTTAGTGAGAACACCCCGGCGGGCTACACCTTC.